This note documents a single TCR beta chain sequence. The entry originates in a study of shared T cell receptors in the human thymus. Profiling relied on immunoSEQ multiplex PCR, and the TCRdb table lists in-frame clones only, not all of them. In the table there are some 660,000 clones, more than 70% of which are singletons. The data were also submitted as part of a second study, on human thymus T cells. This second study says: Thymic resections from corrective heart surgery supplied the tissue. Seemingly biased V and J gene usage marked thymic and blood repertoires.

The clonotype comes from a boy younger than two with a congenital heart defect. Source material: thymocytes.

The CDR3 loop is CASSPPHGNTEAFF. CDR3 bases: TGTGCCAGCAGCCCCCCACATGGGAACACTGAAGCTTTCTTT. The chain recombines TRBV7-2 with TRBJ1-1; D not certain. V lost 5 bases to trimming and J lost 1 base, with 11 bases between them. The CDR3 consists of 14 residues. Germline V CDR1 and CDR2: SGHTA, FQGNSA.